The 20 T cell receptor beta chains listed next were all sequenced from one sample in a study of T cell clones after liver transplantation. The assay was immunoSEQ multiplex PCR, and TCRdb's table has in-frame clones only and misses some. The data show about 120,000 clones, approximately 90% seen once. Specimen: CD4+ T cells from blood, collected 12 months after liver transplant. These receptors were obtained from a human patient who received a liver transplant. Some T cells may be provided by the graft donor.

The rearrangement joins TRBV6-6 to TRBJ2-7, with D tentatively TRBD1 (6 bases). The V end lost 0 bases, the J end lost 4 bases, and 13 bases lay between the germline ends. The CDR3 has 15 amino acids. Germline V gene lookup returns CDR1 MNHNY and CDR2 SVGAGI (reference sequence). The chain's CDR3 is CASSYSSGGGYEQYF. The DNA of the CDR3 is TGTGCCAGCAGTTACTCGAGTGGGGGCGGGTACGAGCAGTACTTC.

This chain links TRBV7-9 with TRBJ2-1, with D unresolved. The CDR3 sequence is 14 residues long. Germline CDR1 is SEHNR and CDR2 is FQNEAQ (reference sequence). Deletions cut 5 bases from V and 6 bases from J, with 14 bases between. The CDR3 here is CASSQRDLSNEQFF. Written as DNA, the CDR3 is TGTGCCAGCAGCCAAAGGGATTTGAGCAATGAGCAGTTCTTC. Full variable domain (missing parts from reference TRBV7-9 and TRBJ2-1): DTGVSQNPRHKITKRGQNVTFRCDPISEHNRLYWYRQTLGQGPEFLTYFQNEAQLEKSRLLSDRFSAERPKGSFSTLEIQRTEQGDSAMYLCASSQRDLSNEQFFGPGTRLTVL.

The rearrangement links TRBV19 to TRBJ2-7, with D possibly being TRBD1 (6 bases). Trimming took off 5 bases at V and 0 bases at J, with 17 bases between the two ends. The CDR3 runs 16 residues. CDR1 is LNHDA and CDR2 is SQIVND in the germline V gene (reference sequence). The CDR3 here is CASSPTRQATSYEQYF. The CDR3, as DNA: TGTGCCAGTAGTCCAACCAGACAGGCAACCTCCTACGAGCAGTACTTC.

The chain carries TRBV27 and TRBJ2-7, with TRBD1 matching over 8 bases. From germline, CDR1 is MNHEY and CDR2 SMNVEV (reference sequence). With 3 bases clipped from V and 2 bases from J, the junction kept 12 bases outside the gene matches. This CDR3 has 17 residues. This CDR3 is CASSFRGQGAAAYEQYF. As DNA, the CDR3 is TGTGCCAGCAGTTTCCGGGGGCAGGGGGCGGCAGCCTACGAGCAGTACTTC.

The V gene is TRBV7-9, the J gene TRBJ1-1, with no clear D. CDR1 is SEHNR, CDR2 FQNEAQ, per germline (reference sequence). The CDR3 is 14 residues long. Trimming shortened V by 3 bases and J by 5 bases, and 13 bases separated the two germline ends. CDR3 protein: CASSLGSPGTEAFF. The CDR3 DNA sequence: TGTGCCAGCAGCTTGGGGAGCCCGGGGACTGAAGCTTTCTTT.

The V and J genes are TRBV9 and TRBJ1-3; D ambiguous. Germline CDR1 is SGDLS and CDR2 is YYNGEE. Deletions cut 0 bases from V and 0 bases from J, with 13 bases between. This CDR3 contains 17 residues. Here the CDR3 reads CASSVGRLPSSGNTIYF. The CDR3 DNA is TGTGCCAGCAGCGTAGGGAGGCTTCCAAGCTCTGGAAACACCATATATTTT.

The chain is built from TRBV25-1 and TRBJ2-1, with D possibly TRBD1 on 5 matching bases. V lost 7 bases, J lost 5 bases, and 15 bases lay in between. This CDR3 is built from 14 residues. Germline lookup yields CDR1 MGHDK and CDR2 SYGVNS. CDR3: CASTKGRVHNEQFF. The CDR3 DNA sequence: TGTGCCAGCACTAAGGGCAGGGTGCACAATGAGCAGTTCTTC.

The genes are TRBV27 and TRBJ2-1; D may correspond to TRBD1 or TRBD2 (5 bases each). The V end was cut by 0 bases, the J end by 15 bases, with 15 bases between. Per the germline V gene, CDR1 is MNHEY and CDR2 is SMNVEV (reference sequence). CDR3 size: 13 residues. The CDR3 nucleotides read TGTGCCAGCAGTTTATCGAGAGGGACCTCCGGGTTCTTC. It specifies CASSLSRGTSGFF.

The chain recombines TRBV5-1 with TRBJ2-3, with 9 bases fitting TRBD2. The germline CDR1 and CDR2 sequences are SGHRS and YFSETQ. This CDR3 region has 15 residues. Trimming cost V 0 bases and J 7 bases; bases outside gene matches: 6. CDR3 in amino acids: CASSLVDSGSYTQYF. DNA for the CDR3: TGCGCCAGCAGCTTGGTAGATAGCGGGAGCTATACGCAGTATTTT.

The gene calls are TRBV7-2 and TRBJ2-5; 7 positions agree with TRBD2. Germline loops: CDR1 SGHTA, CDR2 FQGNSA. V trimming: 5 bases; J trimming: 5 bases; junction bases outside the gene matches: 11. This CDR3 spans 15 amino acids. The CDR3 DNA reads as TGTGCCAGCAGCGCGTACGGACTAGTAGGGGAGACCCAGTACTTC. Translated, it gives CASSAYGLVGETQYF.

This clone was counted between two and nine times. This chain joins TRBV28 and TRBJ1-4, with TRBD1 matching over 9 bases. Looked up from germline, CDR1 is MDHEN and CDR2 is SYDVKM. Trimming at V came to 6 bases and at J to 8 bases, leaving 7 bases not matched to a gene. CDR3 length: 14 amino acids. CDR3 sequence reads: CASSRQGEREKLFF. The CDR3 DNA reads as TGTGCCAGCAGCCGACAGGGGGAACGAGAAAAACTGTTTTTT.

J is TRBJ2-3 and V is TRBV29-1; TRBD1 agrees at 7 bases. The CDR3 runs to 15 residues. V lost 4 bases, J lost 0 bases, and 7 bases stayed unmatched. Germline CDR1 and CDR2: SQVTM and ANQGSEA. The CDR3 coding sequence is TGCAGCGTTGGCGTTGGGACAGTTAGCACAGATACGCAGTATTTT. Its protein product is CSVGVGTVSTDTQYF.

The chain links TRBV2 to TRBJ2-3; TRBD2 matches 11 bases. In germline, CDR1 is SNHLY, CDR2 FYNNEI. The CDR3 sequence is 15 residues long. Trimming at V came to 8 bases and at J to 2 bases, leaving 6 bases not matched to a gene. Written as DNA, the CDR3 is TGTGCCAGCTCCACGGGACTAGCGGTCACAGATACGCAGTATTTT. This sequence encodes CASSTGLAVTDTQYF.

V usage is TRBV4-3 and J usage is TRBJ1-2; TRBD1 matches 8 bases. CDR1 and CDR2 from the germline V gene are LGHNA and YSLEER. V lost 3 bases and J lost 7; bases outside the gene matches: 13. There are 16 residues in the CDR3. Here the CDR3 DNA reads TGCGCCAGCAGCCAGGATGGGGCAGGGGGCCTTAGTGGCTACACCTTC. Translation gives CASSQDGAGGLSGYTF.

The chain has TRBV4-1 and TRBJ1-1, with 11 bases aligning to TRBD1. This CDR3 is built from 14 residues. In germline, CDR1 is MGHRA, CDR2 YSYEKL. The V segment lost 1 base and the J segment 7 bases; nucleotides outside the gene matches: 2. CDR3 sequence: CASSQAGTGGEAFF. Here the CDR3 DNA reads TGCGCCAGCAGCCAAGCCGGGACAGGGGGTGAAGCTTTCTTT.

V and J are TRBV19 and TRBJ2-2; 8 bases agree with TRBD2. CDR1 and CDR2 from the germline V gene are LNHDA and SQIVND (reference sequence). The J segment lost 7 bases and the V segment lost 10 bases, leaving 14 bases of the junction unmatched. The CDR3 is 15 amino acids. The CDR3 coding sequence is TGTGCCACCGCCACTAGCGGTCTACCTATCGGGGAGCTGTTTTTT. Its translation is CATATSGLPIGELFF.

This sequence joins TRBV27 and TRBJ2-2; D unresolved. The V gene lost 5 bases and the J gene lost 7 bases, with 23 bases spanning the gap. The CDR3 has 17 residues. Germline CDR1 reads MNHEY; CDR2 reads SMNVEV (reference sequence). CDR3: CASSQTTPETPIGELFF. The CDR3 DNA follows: TGTGCCAGCAGTCAAACGACTCCCGAGACTCCCATCGGGGAGCTGTTTTTT.

This chain uses TRBV29-1 with TRBJ1-4, with D unclear. CDR1 is SQVTM, CDR2 ANQGSEA, per germline. V gave up 7 bases and J gave up 4 bases, with 4 bases separating them. CDR3 length: 10 residues. The DNA of the CDR3 is TGCAGCGGACTTAATGAAAAACTGTTTTTT. This codes for CSGLNEKLFF.

The chain recombines TRBV28 with TRBJ1-1, with 8 bases fitting TRBD1. The V gene's germline CDR1 is MDHEN and CDR2 SYDVKM. V lost 3 bases and J lost 1; bases outside the gene matches: 7. This CDR3 region has 16 residues. CDR3 DNA sequence: TGTGCCAGCAGTTTTCACAGGGGGTCGGGGAACACTGAAGCTTTCTTT. Amino acid sequence: CASSFHRGSGNTEAFF.

The genes are TRBV4-3 and TRBJ1-2; 7 nucleotides agree with TRBD1. The CDR3 has 15 amino acids. After removal of 0 bases from V and 5 bases from J, the junction contained 6 bases not matched to a gene. The germline V gene has CDR1 LGHNA and CDR2 YSLEER. The CDR3 DNA sequence: TGCGCCAGCAGCCAAGATAACGCAGGGGGATATGGCTACACCTTC. This sequence encodes CASSQDNAGGYGYTF.